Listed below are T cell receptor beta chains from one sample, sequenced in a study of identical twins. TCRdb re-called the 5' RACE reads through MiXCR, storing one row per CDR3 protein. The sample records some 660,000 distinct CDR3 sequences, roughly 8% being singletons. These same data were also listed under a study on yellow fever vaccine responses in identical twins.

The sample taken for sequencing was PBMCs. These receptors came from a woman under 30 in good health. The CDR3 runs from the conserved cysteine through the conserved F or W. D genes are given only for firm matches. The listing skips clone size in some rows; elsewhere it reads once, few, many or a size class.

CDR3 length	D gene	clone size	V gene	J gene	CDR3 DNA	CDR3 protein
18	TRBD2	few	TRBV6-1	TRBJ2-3	TGTGCCAGCAGTGAAATCGTAGCGGGGGGGCTGTCCACAGATACGCAGTATTTT	CASSEIVAGGLSTDTQYF
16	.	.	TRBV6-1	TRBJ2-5	TGTGCCAGCAGCCCGAATAGCGGACTCCTTCGTTGGACCCAGTACTTC	CASSPNSGLLRWTQYF
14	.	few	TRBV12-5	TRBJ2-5	TGTGCTAGTGGTTTGGGAGGGACCGAAGAGACCCAGTACTTC	CASGLGGTEETQYF
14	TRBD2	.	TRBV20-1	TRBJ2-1	TGCAGTGCTACTTCCGGGACTAGCGTGACTGAGCAGTTCTTC	CSATSGTSVTEQFF
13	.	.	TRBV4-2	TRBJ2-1	TGTGCCAGCATGGAGGGAGGGGGCAATGAGCAGTTCTTC	CASMEGGGNEQFF
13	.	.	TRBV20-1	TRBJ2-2	TGCAGTGCTAGAGAAGGCGACTACGGGGAGCTGTTTTTT	CSAREGDYGELFF
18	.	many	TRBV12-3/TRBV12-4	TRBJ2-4	TGTGCCAGCAGCAACCACGCGGGCAGAAACATAGCCAAAAACATTCAGTACTTC	CASSNHAGRNIAKNIQYF
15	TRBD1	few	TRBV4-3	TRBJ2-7	TGCGCCAGCAGCCAGGGACAGGGGACGGTCTACGAGCAGTACTTC	CASSQGQGTVYEQYF
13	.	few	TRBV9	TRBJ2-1	TGTGCCAGCAGCCTAACCCGGCCATCGGAGCAGTTCTTC	CASSLTRPSEQFF
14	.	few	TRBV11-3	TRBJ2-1	TGTGCCAGCAGCTTAGAGGGACATGACAATGAGCAGTTCTTC	CASSLEGHDNEQFF
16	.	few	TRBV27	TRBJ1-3	TGTGCCAGCAGTTTCCGACCAGGGAGTGCTGGAAACACCATATATTTT	CASSFRPGSAGNTIYF
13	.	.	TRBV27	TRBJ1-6	TGTGCCACAACAGGGTCCTATAATTCACCCCTCCACTTT	CATTGSYNSPLHF
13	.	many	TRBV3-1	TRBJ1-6	TGTGCCAGCAGCCGAGGCTTAAATTCACCCCTCCACTTT	CASSRGLNSPLHF
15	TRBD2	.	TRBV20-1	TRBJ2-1	TGCAGTGCTAGAGATGGCGGGAGAGGTTACAATGAGCAGTTCTTC	CSARDGGRGYNEQFF
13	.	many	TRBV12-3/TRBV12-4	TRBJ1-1	TGTGCCAGCAGGACGCCGACAAACACTGAAGCTTTCTTT	CASRTPTNTEAFF
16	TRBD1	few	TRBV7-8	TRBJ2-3	TGTGCCAGCAGCTTTTGGCCTGGGACAGACACAGATACGCAGTATTTT	CASSFWPGTDTDTQYF
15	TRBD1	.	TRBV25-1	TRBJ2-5	TGTGCCAGCAGTGACGGGTTAGGGGGCAAAGAGACCCAGTACTTC	CASSDGLGGKETQYF
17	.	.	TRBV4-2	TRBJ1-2	TGTGCCAGCAGCCAAGCGGTGCAGAGCCAAGCTAACTATGGCTACACCTTC	CASSQAVQSQANYGYTF
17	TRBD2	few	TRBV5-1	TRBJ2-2	TGCGCCAGCAGCTTGGGCCGGGACTATTCGAACACCGGGGAGCTGTTTTTT	CASSLGRDYSNTGELFF
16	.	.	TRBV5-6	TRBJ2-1	TGTGCCAGCAGCGGGGGGGGGACAGGAACCTACAATGAGCAGTTCTTC	CASSGGGTGTYNEQFF
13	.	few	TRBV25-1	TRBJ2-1	TGTGCCAGCAGTGGGGGTGAGCTTCATGAGCAGTTCTTC	CASSGGELHEQFF
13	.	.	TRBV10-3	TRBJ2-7	TGTGCCATCAGAGGAGAAGCATCCTACGAGCAGTACTTC	CAIRGEASYEQYF
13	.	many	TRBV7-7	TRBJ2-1	TGTGCTAGCAGCTTAATGCCGGGGAATGAGCAGTTCTTC	CASSLMPGNEQFF
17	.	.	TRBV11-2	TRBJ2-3	TGTGCCAGCAGCCCTGGCGCAGCGGATCCTAGCACAGATACGCAGTATTTT	CASSPGAADPSTDTQYF
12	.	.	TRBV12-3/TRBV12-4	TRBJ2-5	TGTGCCAGCAGCCGTCCTGCAGAGACCCAGTACTTC	CASSRPAETQYF
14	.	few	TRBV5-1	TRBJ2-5	TGCGCCAGCAGCTTGACGGGTGCCGGGGAGACCCAGTACTTC	CASSLTGAGETQYF
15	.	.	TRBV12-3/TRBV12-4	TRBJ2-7	TGTGCCAGCAGAGGACGAGGGGAAAACTCCTACGAGCAGTACTTC	CASRGRGENSYEQYF
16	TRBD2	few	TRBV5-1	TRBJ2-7	TGCGCCAGCAGCTTGGAGGGACTAGCGGCCACCTACGAGCAGTACTTC	CASSLEGLAATYEQYF
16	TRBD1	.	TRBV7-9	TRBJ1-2	TGTGCCAGCAGCTCCAGGACAGGGGCGTTTGACTATGGCTACACCTTC	CASSSRTGAFDYGYTF
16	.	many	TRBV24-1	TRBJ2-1	TGTGCCACCAGTGATTTCACAGGGGAGGTCTACAATGAGCAGTTCTTC	CATSDFTGEVYNEQFF
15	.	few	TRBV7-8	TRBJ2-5	TGTGCCAGCAGCCCTTGGAGGGGGGACCAAGAGACCCAGTACTTC	CASSPWRGDQETQYF
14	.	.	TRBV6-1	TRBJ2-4	TGTGCCAGCAGCCGGACGTCGGAGGAAAACATTCAGTACTTC	CASSRTSEENIQYF
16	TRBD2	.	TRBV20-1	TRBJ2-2	TGCAGTGCTAGAGAGCCGGGAGGGCGGCGCACCGGGGAGCTGTTTTTT	CSAREPGGRRTGELFF
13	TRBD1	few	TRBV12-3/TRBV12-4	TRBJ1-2	TGTGCCAGCAGCGCCGGGACAGATGATGGCTACACCTTC	CASSAGTDDGYTF
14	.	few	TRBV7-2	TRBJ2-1	TGTGCCAGCAGCTTAGGACTAGGTTACAATGAGCAGTTCTTC	CASSLGLGYNEQFF
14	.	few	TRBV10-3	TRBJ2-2	TGTGCCATCACCGGGACCTTTAACACCGGGGAGCTGTTTTTT	CAITGTFNTGELFF
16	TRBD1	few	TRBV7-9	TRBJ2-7	TGTGCCAGCAGCCCGGCGGGACAGGGGGCTTTCTACGAGCAGTACTTC	CASSPAGQGAFYEQYF
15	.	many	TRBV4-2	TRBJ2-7	TGTGCCAGCAGCCAAGATGGAGGGTTAGGCTACGAGCAGTACTTC	CASSQDGGLGYEQYF
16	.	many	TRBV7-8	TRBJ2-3	TGTGCCAGCAGCTTAGTAGGGCAGCAGAGCACAGATACGCAGTATTTT	CASSLVGQQSTDTQYF
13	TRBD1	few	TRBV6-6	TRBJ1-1	TGTGCCACCAGGGACAGTCAGAACACTGAAGCTTTCTTT	CATRDSQNTEAFF
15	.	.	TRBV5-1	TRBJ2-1	TGCGCCAGCAGCTTAGGAGCGGTCCGGCACAATGAGCAGTTCTTC	CASSLGAVRHNEQFF
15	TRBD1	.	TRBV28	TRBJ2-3	TGTGCCAGCAGCGGACAGGGGGTGAGCACAGATACGCAGTATTTT	CASSGQGVSTDTQYF
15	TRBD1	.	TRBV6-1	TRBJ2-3	TGTGCCAGCAAAAAGGGACAGGGGCTGACAGATACGCAGTATTTT	CASKKGQGLTDTQYF
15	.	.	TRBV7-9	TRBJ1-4	TGTGCCAGCAGCTTAGTTACCAGGGGAGACGAAAAACTGTTTTTT	CASSLVTRGDEKLFF
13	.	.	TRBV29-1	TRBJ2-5	TGCAGCGTTGAAGATCAGGGCCCCGAGACCCAGTACTTC	CSVEDQGPETQYF
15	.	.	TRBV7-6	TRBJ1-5	TGTGCCAGCAGCTTCATCCAGGGGATCGATCAGCCCCAGCATTTT	CASSFIQGIDQPQHF
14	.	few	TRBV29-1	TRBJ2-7	TGCAGCGTTGTAAAGGGGACCGACTCCTACGAGCAGTACTTC	CSVVKGTDSYEQYF
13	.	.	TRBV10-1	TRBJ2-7	TGCGCCAGCCAAGAGACTACAACCTACGAGCAGTACTTC	CASQETTTYEQYF
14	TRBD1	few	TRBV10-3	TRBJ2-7	TGTGCCATCAGTGAGTCTACAGGGGCCTACGAGCAGTACTTC	CAISESTGAYEQYF
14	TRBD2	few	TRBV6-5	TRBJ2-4	TGTGCCAGCAGTTACAGCGGGGTCGGGTACATTCAGTACTTC	CASSYSGVGYIQYF
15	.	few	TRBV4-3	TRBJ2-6	TGCGCCAGCAGCCAGCACAATACAGAGGCCAACGTCCTGACTTTC	CASSQHNTEANVLTF
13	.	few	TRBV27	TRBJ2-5	TGTGCCAGCAGTTACTTTGCAGGGGAGACCCAGTACTTC	CASSYFAGETQYF
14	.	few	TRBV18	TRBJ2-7	TGTGCCAGCTCACCGGACCTCGACGGCTACGAGCAGTACTTC	CASSPDLDGYEQYF
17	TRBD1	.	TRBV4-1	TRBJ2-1	TGCGCCAGCAGCCAAGAAAGAGTGGACAGGGCGGGCCATGAGCAGTTCTTC	CASSQERVDRAGHEQFF